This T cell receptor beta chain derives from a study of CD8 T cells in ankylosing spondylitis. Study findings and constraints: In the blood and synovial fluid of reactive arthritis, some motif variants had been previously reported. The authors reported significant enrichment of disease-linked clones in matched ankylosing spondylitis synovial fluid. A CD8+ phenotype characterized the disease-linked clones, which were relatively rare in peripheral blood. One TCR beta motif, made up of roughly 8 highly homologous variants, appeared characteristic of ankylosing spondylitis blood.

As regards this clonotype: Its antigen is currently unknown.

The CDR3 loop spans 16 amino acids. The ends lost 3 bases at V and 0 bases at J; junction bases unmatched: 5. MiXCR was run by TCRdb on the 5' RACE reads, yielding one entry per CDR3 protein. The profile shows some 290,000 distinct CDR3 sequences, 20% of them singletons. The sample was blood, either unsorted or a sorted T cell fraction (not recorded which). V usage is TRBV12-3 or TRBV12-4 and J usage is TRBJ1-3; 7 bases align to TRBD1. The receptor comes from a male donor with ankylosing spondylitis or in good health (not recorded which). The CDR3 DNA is TGTGCCAGCAGTTTTTCGCCAGGGGGCTCTGGAAACACCATATATTTT. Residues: CASSFSPGGSGNTIYF.